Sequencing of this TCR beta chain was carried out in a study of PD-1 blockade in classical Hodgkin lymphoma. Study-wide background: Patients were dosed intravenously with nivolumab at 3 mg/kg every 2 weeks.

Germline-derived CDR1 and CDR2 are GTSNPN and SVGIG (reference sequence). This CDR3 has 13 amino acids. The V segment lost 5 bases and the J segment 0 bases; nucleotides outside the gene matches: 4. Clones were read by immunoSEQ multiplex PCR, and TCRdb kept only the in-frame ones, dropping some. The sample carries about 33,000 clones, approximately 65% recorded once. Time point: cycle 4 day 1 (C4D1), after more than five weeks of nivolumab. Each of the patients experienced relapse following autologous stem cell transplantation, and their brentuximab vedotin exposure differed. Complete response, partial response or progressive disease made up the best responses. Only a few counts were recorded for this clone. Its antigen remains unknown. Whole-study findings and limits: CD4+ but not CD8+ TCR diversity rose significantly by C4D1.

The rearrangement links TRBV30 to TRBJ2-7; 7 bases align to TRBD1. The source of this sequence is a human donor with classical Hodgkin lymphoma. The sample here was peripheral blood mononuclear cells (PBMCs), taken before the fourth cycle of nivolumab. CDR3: CAWATGVSYEQYF. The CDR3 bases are TGTGCCTGGGCCACAGGGGTCTCCTACGAGCAGTACTTC.